This TCR beta chain appears in the sequencing data of a study of radiotherapy plus CTLA-4 blockade in lung cancer. Overall study context: Objective response rate was around 20%; disease control rate, approximately 30%. Points from the study as a whole: TCR clones from tumors expanded in blood after radiotherapy plus ipilimumab.

Sequenced by immunoSEQ multiplex PCR; TCRdb stores in-frame clones only, minus some. The table includes roughly 80,000 clones, under 75% detected once. There are a few counts of this clone. Its antigen remains unknown. The V segment lost 5 bases and the J segment 14 bases; nucleotides outside the gene matches: 16. This CDR3 comprises 14 residues. The germline V gene encodes CDR1 WNHNN and CDR2 SYGVQD (reference sequence). The chain carries TRBV10-1 and TRBJ1-2; 8 nucleotides agree with TRBD1. The sequencing used peripheral blood, collected from a patient treated with radiotherapy plus ipilimumab. The sequence came from a human donor with non-small cell lung cancer whose response to radiotherapy plus ipilimumab could not be evaluated. In DNA form, the CDR3 reads TGCGCCAGCAGTTCCTCCGGGACAGGTCTTGATATGACCTTC. Translating gives CASSSSGTGLDMTF.